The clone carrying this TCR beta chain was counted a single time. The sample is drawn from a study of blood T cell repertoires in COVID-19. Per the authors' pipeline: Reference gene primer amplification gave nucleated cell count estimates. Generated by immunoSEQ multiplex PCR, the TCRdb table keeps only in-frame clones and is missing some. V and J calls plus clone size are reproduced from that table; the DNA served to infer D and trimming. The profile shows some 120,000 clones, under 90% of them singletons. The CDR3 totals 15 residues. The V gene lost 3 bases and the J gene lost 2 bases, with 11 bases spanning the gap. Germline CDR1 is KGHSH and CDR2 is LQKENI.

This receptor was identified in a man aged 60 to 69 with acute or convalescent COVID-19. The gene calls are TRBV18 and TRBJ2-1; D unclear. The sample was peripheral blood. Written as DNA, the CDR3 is TGTGCCAGCTCACCTACCGTAGGAGCCTACAATGAGCAGTTCTTC. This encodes CASSPTVGAYNEQFF.